A single sample is the source of the 26 T cell receptor beta chains below, sequenced in a study of blood T cell repertoires in COVID-19. Assay: immunoSEQ multiplex PCR; the TCRdb copy retains only in-frame clones and omits some. In the table there are roughly 140,000 clones, 70% to 90% of which are singletons. Sequencing was performed on peripheral blood. The source is a man in his fifties or sixties with active or convalescent COVID-19.

V gene TRBV3-1 (or the pseudogene TRBV3-2) combines with J gene TRBJ1-4, with TRBD1 identical over 8 bases. The CDR3 is 13 amino acids. V was clipped by 1 base and J by 11 bases; unmatched bases: 3. CDR1 and CDR2 from the germline V gene are LGHDT and YNNKEL (reference sequence). The CDR3 spells CASSQGYRGKLFF. The CDR3 DNA follows: TGTGCCAGCAGCCAAGGCTACAGGGGGAAACTGTTTTTT.

In DNA form, the CDR3 reads TGTGCCAGCACCCCTGGACAGGGGGACAATCAGCCCCAGCATTTT. Protein product: CASTPGQGDNQPQHF. The chain couples TRBV28 to TRBJ1-5; 10 positions agree with TRBD1. This CDR3 region has 15 residues. The germline CDR1 and CDR2 sequences are MDHEN and SYDVKM. Trimming removed 7 bases from V and 3 bases from J; junction bases left unmatched: 6.

The J gene is TRBJ1-2, the V gene TRBV7-9; 7 bases match TRBD1. CDR1 is SEHNR and CDR2 is FQNEAQ in the germline V gene (reference sequence). The CDR3 is 13 residues long. Trimming removed 5 bases from V and 4 bases from J; junction bases left unmatched: 4. CDR3 region: CASSPGQVYGYTF. The CDR3 bases are TGTGCCAGCAGCCCCGGACAGGTCTATGGCTACACCTTC.

This clone was recorded a few times. This rearrangement joins TRBV10-3 to TRBJ1-2; 10 bases match TRBD1. The germline V gene encodes CDR1 ENHRY and CDR2 SYGVKD. With 6 bases clipped from V and 1 base from J, the junction kept 2 bases outside the gene matches. The CDR3 covers 14 residues. CDR3 bases: TGTGCCATCAGGGGGACAGGGGATAACTATGGCTACACCTTC. Amino acid sequence: CAIRGTGDNYGYTF.

The CDR3, as DNA: TGTGCCAGCAGCTTGAGGACAGGGGGTTATAGCAATCAGCCCCAGCATTTT. Protein sequence: CASSLRTGGYSNQPQHF. The rearrangement uses TRBV5-8 and TRBJ1-5, with TRBD1 identical over 10 bases. J gave up 0 bases and V 1 base, and 4 bases lay outside the gene matches. CDR3 size: 17 residues. Germline CDR1 SGHTS, CDR2 YDEGEE. The variable domain in full, with the rest retrieved from reference TRBV5-8 and TRBJ1-5, is EAGVTQSPTHLIKTRGQQATLRCSPISGHTSVYWYQQALGLGLQFLLWYDEGEERNRGNFPPRFSGRQFPNYSSELNVNALELEDSALYLCASSLRTGGYSNQPQHFGDGTRLSIL.

The chain links TRBV2 to TRBJ2-2; 10 nucleotides line up with TRBD1. The ends lost 6 bases at V and 4 bases at J; junction bases unmatched: 2. Germline values: CDR1 SNHLY, CDR2 FYNNEI. This CDR3 is 14 amino acids long. CDR3 sequence reads: CASRGQGPTGELFF. The CDR3 region has the DNA TGTGCCAGCAGGGGACAGGGGCCCACCGGGGAGCTGTTTTTT. Full variable domain (remainder filled in from reference TRBV2 and TRBJ2-2): EPEVTQTPSHQVTQMGQEVILRCVPISNHLYFYWYRQILGQKVEFLVSFYNNEISEKSEIFDDQFSVERPDGSNFTLKIRSTKLEDSAMYFCASRGQGPTGELFFGEGSRLTVL.

The chain joins TRBV12-3 or TRBV12-4 to TRBJ1-5; a weak D match, TRBD1 (5 bases). This CDR3 contains 13 residues. Trimming took off 5 bases at V and 6 bases at J, with 11 bases between the two ends. The CDR3, as DNA: TGTGCCAGCAGTGAGAGCAGGGCTCAGCCCCAGCATTTT. It codes for CASSESRAQPQHF.

The gene calls are TRBV2 and TRBJ1-3; a possible D gene is TRBD1 (6 bases). The CDR3 covers 13 residues. The V gene lost 6 bases and the J gene lost 4 bases, with 10 bases spanning the gap. Germline V gives CDR1 SNHLY, CDR2 FYNNEI. The CDR3 coding sequence is TGTGCCAGCAGCACAGGGCTGGGAAACACCATATATTTT. It yields the protein CASSTGLGNTIYF.

The table lists this clone with a count of one. This chain connects TRBV28 to TRBJ1-1; possibly TRBD1 for D (6 bases). Trimming removed 5 bases from V and 4 bases from J, with 14 bases in between. In germline, CDR1 is MDHEN, CDR2 SYDVKM. The CDR3 contains 14 residues. CDR3 sequence: CASSKTGWSTEAFF. In DNA form, the CDR3 reads TGTGCCAGCAGTAAGACAGGATGGTCCACTGAAGCTTTCTTT.

CDR3 DNA: TGTGCCAGCAGTTCCGGGACAGGATTCTATGGCTACACCTTC. This translates into CASSSGTGFYGYTF. The chain carries TRBV7-2 and TRBJ1-2; 8 bases align to TRBD1. CDR3 length: 14 amino acids. CDR1 and CDR2 (germline): SGHTA, FQGNSA. V lost 6 bases, J lost 4 bases, and 7 bases stayed unmatched.

This chain uses TRBV18 with TRBJ1-1; D possibly corresponds to TRBD1 (5 bases). The V and J ends lost 1 base and 4 bases respectively, with 7 bases between them. Per the germline V gene, CDR1 is KGHSH and CDR2 is LQKENI. This CDR3 is 13 amino acids long. This CDR3 reads CASSPQGSTEAFF. CDR3 DNA: TGTGCCAGCTCACCACAGGGGTCCACTGAAGCTTTCTTT.

The rearrangement links TRBV30 to TRBJ1-5; 9 nucleotides line up with TRBD1. CDR1 and CDR2 from the germline V gene are GTSNPN and SVGIG (reference sequence). The V and J ends lost 5 bases and 7 bases, in that order; junction bases with no gene match: 9. The CDR3 runs to 14 residues. The CDR3 DNA is TGTGCCTGGGGTTGGGACAGGGTATACCAGCCCCAGCATTTT. Translating it yields CAWGWDRVYQPQHF.

Concerning this clone: The identical CDR3 is also encoded by other nucleotide sequences in the sample. The chain combines TRBV19 with TRBJ1-1, with unresolved D. Germline assignment: CDR1 LNHDA and CDR2 SQIVND (reference sequence). V was pared by 3 bases and J by 0 bases, with 5 bases between. This CDR3 contains 13 residues. CDR3: CASSMRVNTEAFF. The CDR3 DNA reads as TGTGCCAGTAGTATGCGGGTGAACACTGAAGCTTTCTTT. The full variable domain, rest sourced from reference TRBV19 and TRBJ1-1, is DGGITQSPKYLFRKEGQNVTLSCEQNLNHDAMYWYRQDPGQGLRLIYYSQIVNDFQKGDIAEGYSVSREKKESFPLTVTSAQKNPTAFYLCASSMRVNTEAFFGQGTRLTVV.

The rearrangement uses TRBV5-4 and TRBJ2-1, with TRBD2 matching over 10 bases. This CDR3 region has 16 residues. CDR1 SGHNT and CDR2 YYREEE come from the germline V gene (reference sequence). V trimming: 2 bases; J trimming: 3 bases; junction bases outside the gene matches: 5. CDR3 nucleotides: TGTGCCAGCAGCTTTCCTTCTAGCGGGAGCTACAATGAGCAGTTCTTC. This codes for CASSFPSSGSYNEQFF. Full variable domain (missing parts from reference TRBV5-4 and TRBJ2-1): ETGVTQSPTHLIKTRGQQVTLRCSSQSGHNTVSWYQQALGQGPQFIFQYYREEENGRGNFPPRFSGLQFPNYSSELNVNALELDDSALYLCASSFPSSGSYNEQFFGPGTRLTVL.

This chain joins TRBV7-9 and TRBJ2-1; unclear D gene. Trimming took 5 bases from V and 14 from J, leaving 16 bases between them. The CDR3 length is 12 residues. Germline CDR1 SEHNR, CDR2 FQNEAQ (reference sequence). The CDR3 region has the DNA TGTGCCAGCAGCAACTCCCTCTGGTTGGAGTTCTTC. This translates into CASSNSLWLEFF.

This chain joins TRBV3-1 (or the pseudogene TRBV3-2) and TRBJ1-1, with D uncertain. CDR3 length: 13 residues. Trimming took off 6 bases at V and 8 bases at J, with 16 bases between the two ends. The V gene's germline CDR1 is LGHDT and CDR2 YNNKEL (reference sequence). The CDR3 is CASSLAGNAEAFF. DNA for the CDR3: TGTGCCAGCAGTTTGGCCGGGAACGCCGAAGCTTTCTTT.

The CDR3 here is CASSRPTGDLSYNEQFF. The CDR3 DNA follows: TGTGCCAGCAGCAGACCTACAGGGGACCTGTCCTACAATGAGCAGTTCTTC. The chain is built from TRBV5-6 and TRBJ2-1, with 7 bases fitting TRBD1. The germline V gene encodes CDR1 SGHDT and CDR2 YYEEEE. CDR3 length: 17 amino acids. J was trimmed by 1 base and V by 4 bases; bases with no gene match: 11.

This chain links TRBV7-3 with TRBJ2-2; 9 bases match TRBD1. Germline assignment: CDR1 SGHTA and CDR2 FQGTGA. The CDR3 runs 16 residues. V lost 2 bases to trimming and J lost 7 bases; unmatched junction nucleotides: 8. The CDR3, as DNA: TGTGCCAGCAGCTTAGACGGGACAGGGCGGAACGGGGAGCTGTTTTTT. The encoded protein is CASSLDGTGRNGELFF.

The chain links TRBV6-5 to TRBJ1-5, with D possibly matching TRBD1 (6 bases). CDR1 and CDR2 (germline): MNHEY, SVGAGI. The CDR3 has 13 residues. The ends were cut back, 7 bases at V and 9 bases at J, with 16 bases in the middle. In nucleotides, the CDR3 is TGTGCCAGCAAGGACAGCCGAATCGCGCCCCAGCATTTT. Its translation is CASKDSRIAPQHF.

The chain employs TRBV7-2 and TRBJ2-2, with TRBD2 as a possible D gene (6 bases). Germline-derived CDR1 and CDR2 are SGHTA and FQGNSA. Between the trimmed V and J ends, which lost 7 bases and 4 bases, there was a span of 16 bases. This CDR3 is built from 15 residues. The CDR3 region has the DNA TGTGCCAGCACCGCTGGAGCGGGCGGCACCGGGGAGCTGTTTTTT. Residues: CASTAGAGGTGELFF.

The genes are TRBV24-1 and TRBJ2-5; tentatively, D is TRBD2 (5 bases). Trimming took off 5 bases at V and 1 base at J, with 10 bases between the two ends. Germline CDR1 and CDR2: KGHDR and SFDVKD. The CDR3 contains 14 residues. The CDR3 here is CATSVPGIQETQYF. Here the CDR3 DNA reads TGTGCCACCAGTGTCCCCGGGATCCAAGAGACCCAGTACTTC.

The rearrangement joins TRBV4-3 to TRBJ1-1; D is perhaps TRBD1 (6 bases). The CDR3 loop spans 15 amino acids. V shed 6 bases and J shed 0 bases, with 14 bases lying between them. Germline CDR1 LGHNA, CDR2 YSLEER. DNA of the CDR3: TGCGCCAGCAGTTCGGGGGGCCCCATGAACACTGAAGCTTTCTTT. It translates to CASSSGGPMNTEAFF.

The gene calls are TRBV6-8 and TRBJ1-6, with 10 bases that match TRBD1. The V gene's germline CDR1 is MNHGY and CDR2 SAAAGT. After removal of 5 bases from V and 0 bases from J, the junction contained 10 bases not matched to a gene. CDR3 size: 19 residues. Written as DNA, the CDR3 is TGTGCCAGCAGTCCGACAGGGGGCGTCTGCCACTCCTATAATTCACCCCTCCACTTT. As protein: CASSPTGGVCHSYNSPLHF.

V is TRBV29-1 and J is TRBJ1-3; 7 positions match TRBD1. Germline values: CDR1 SQVTM, CDR2 ANQGSEA. This CDR3 has 11 amino acids. The trim removed 4 bases at V and 10 bases at J, leaving 4 bases unmatched. CDR3 coding DNA: TGCAGCGTTGGGACAGGCGGGACCATATATTTT. It encodes CSVGTGGTIYF.

V and J are TRBV3-1 (or the pseudogene TRBV3-2) and TRBJ1-5; D might be TRBD1 (5 bases). The V gene lost 0 bases and the J gene lost 2 bases, with 11 bases spanning the gap. Germline assignment: CDR1 LGHDT and CDR2 YNNKEL (reference sequence). The CDR3 is 16 residues long. CDR3 in DNA: TGTGCCAGCAGCCAAGAACCTCCGGGGGGCAATCAGCCCCAGCATTTT. Translating it yields CASSQEPPGGNQPQHF.

The gene calls are TRBV19 and TRBJ1-5; 8 bases match TRBD1. This CDR3 region has 14 residues. V gave up 9 bases and J gave up 2 bases; unmatched junction bases: 6. The germline V gene encodes CDR1 LNHDA and CDR2 SQIVND (reference sequence). The CDR3 sequence is CASRDRSGNQPQHF. In DNA, the CDR3 is TGTGCCAGCCGGGACAGGTCTGGCAATCAGCCCCAGCATTTT.